This TCR beta chain was obtained from a study of CD8 T cells in Susac syndrome. Study outcomes and limitations: As the study acknowledged, the number of individuals in its TCR sequencing and HLA analysis was relatively small.

As to this clonotype: Its cognate antigen is unknown.

About 0.45 to 1 ug RNA was reverse transcribed with random hexamers. MiXCR, run by TCRdb on the immunoSEQ multiplex PCR reads, gives a single entry per CDR3 protein. Here the sample spans 180,000 or so distinct CDR3 sequences, around 96% being singletons. CDR3 length: 18 residues. Per germline, CDR1 GTSNPN and CDR2 SVGIG (reference sequence). Trimming left V 7 bases short and J 0 bases short, with 28 bases between. Input material: CD4+ T cells from PBMCs. The chain carries TRBV30 and TRBJ2-7; tentative D call: TRBD1 (7 bases). This receptor was identified in a human donor in good health. The CDR3: CALVPSGDAGQNSYEQYF. The CDR3 DNA is TGTGCCTTGGTCCCGAGCGGAGACGCGGGACAGAACTCCTACGAGCAGTACTTC.